The 25 T cell receptor beta chains below come from one sample, sequenced in a study of technical replicates of blood from a few donors. Sequencing used immunoSEQ multiplex PCR; TCRdb keeps in-frame clones, though not all of them. The sample comprises some 80,000 clones, 95% to 97% of which are singletons, and roughly 0.2% rests with the top ten. Specimen: T cells isolated from PBMCs. All receptors derive from a human donor in good health.

This clone is a singleton in its sample. The V and J genes are TRBV4-1 and TRBJ2-5; D possibly corresponds to TRBD2 (7 bases). Germline loops: CDR1 MGHRA, CDR2 YSYEKL. Between the trimmed V and J ends, which lost 0 bases and 7 bases, there was a span of 27 bases. This CDR3 has 19 residues. CDR3: CASSQDHTGFGPPGGTQYF. The CDR3 nucleotides read TGCGCCAGCAGCCAAGATCATACAGGGTTTGGTCCTCCGGGGGGGACCCAGTACTTC.

The rearrangement joins TRBV6-1 to TRBJ2-3, with a tentative D call TRBD2 (5 bases). This CDR3 spans 13 amino acids. The V end lost 1 base, the J end lost 6 bases, and 8 bases lay between the germline ends. CDR1 MNHNS and CDR2 SASEGT come from the germline V gene. CDR3 protein: CASSEGEGDTQYF. CDR3 sequence (DNA): TGTGCCAGCAGTGAAGGTGAGGGCGATACGCAGTATTTT.

The genes are TRBV7-9 and TRBJ2-1; D not certain. Germline CDR1 and CDR2: SEHNR and FQNEAQ (reference sequence). This CDR3 spans 12 amino acids. V dropped 1 base and J dropped 8 bases, with 6 bases sitting between them. CDR3 DNA sequence: TGTGCCAGCAGCTTAGTGGGCTATGAGCAGTTCTTC. Translated: CASSLVGYEQFF.

V usage is TRBV28 and J usage is TRBJ1-1, with a weak D call TRBD1 (6 bases). Germline loops: CDR1 MDHEN, CDR2 SYDVKM. There are 16 residues in the CDR3. V was pared by 3 bases and J by 4 bases, with 18 bases between. The CDR3 loop reads CASSLRLTGHTTEAFF. For the CDR3, the DNA is TGTGCCAGCAGTTTGAGATTAACAGGGCACACCACTGAAGCTTTCTTT.

This sequence joins TRBV11-2 and TRBJ1-4; D uncertain. Germline V gene sequence: CDR1 SGHAT, CDR2 FQNNGV. Between the trimmed V and J ends, which lost 5 bases and 10 bases, there was a span of 8 bases. The CDR3 sequence is 11 residues long. As DNA, the CDR3 is TGTGCCAGCAGCCCCTCTCTAAAACTGTTTTTT. It yields the protein CASSPSLKLFF.

The chain is built from TRBV2 and TRBJ2-7; TRBD2 matches 11 bases. The length of the CDR3 is 17 residues. Per germline, CDR1 SNHLY and CDR2 FYNNEI. After removal of 2 bases from V and 0 bases from J, the junction contained 6 bases not matched to a gene. The CDR3 is CASSEIRGLAASYEQYF. CDR3 DNA sequence: TGTGCCAGCAGTGAAATTCGGGGACTAGCGGCCTCCTACGAGCAGTACTTC.

The CDR3 protein is CASSQPPYRGRKNIQYF. DNA for the CDR3: TGTGCCAGCAGCCAACCACCTTACAGGGGTAGGAAAAACATTCAGTACTTC. The gene calls are TRBV4-2 and TRBJ2-4, with TRBD1 matching 7 bases. Per germline, CDR1 LGHNA and CDR2 YNFKEQ. The V and J ends lost 2 bases and 4 bases, in that order; junction bases with no gene match: 11. This CDR3 is 17 amino acids long.

This clone was picked up one time. The V and J genes are TRBV7-9 and TRBJ1-1, with D perhaps TRBD1 (6 bases). CDR3 length: 15 amino acids. The germline V gene encodes CDR1 SEHNR and CDR2 FQNEAQ (reference sequence). V was cut by 3 bases and J by 4 bases, with 15 bases left in between. The CDR3 nucleotides read TGTGCCAGCAGCTTTCACCCAGGGGTTAGCACTGAAGCTTTCTTT. Translating it yields CASSFHPGVSTEAFF.

This chain joins TRBV18 and TRBJ2-5; 12 nucleotides line up with TRBD2. Germline V gene sequence: CDR1 KGHSH, CDR2 LQKENI. The length of the CDR3 is 18 residues. J was trimmed by 3 bases and V by 1 base; bases with no gene match: 9. CDR3 amino acids: CASSPQLAGGTLKETQYF. CDR3 coding DNA: TGTGCCAGCTCACCACAACTAGCGGGAGGTACACTAAAAGAGACCCAGTACTTC.

The chain has TRBV4-1 and TRBJ2-3; D is perhaps TRBD2 (6 bases). V was cut by 8 bases and J by 2 bases, with 20 bases left in between. This CDR3 has 16 residues. Germline assignment: CDR1 MGHRA and CDR2 YSYEKL. CDR3 region: CASGITGGISTDTQYF. Written as DNA, the CDR3 is TGCGCCAGCGGGATCACTGGCGGGATTTCCACAGATACGCAGTATTTT.

The chain carries TRBV5-1 and TRBJ2-7; possibly TRBD2 for D (5 bases). The V and J ends lost 0 bases and 4 bases respectively, with 11 bases between them. Per germline, CDR1 SGHRS and CDR2 YFSETQ. The CDR3 covers 14 residues. The CDR3 nucleotides read TGCGCCAGCAGCTTGGCCGTGTCGGGGTACGAGCAGTACTTC. Protein: CASSLAVSGYEQYF.

The chain is built from TRBV27 and TRBJ2-1, with TRBD2 identical over 8 bases. In germline, CDR1 is MNHEY, CDR2 SMNVEV (reference sequence). The CDR3 runs 16 residues. V lost 1 base and J lost 6; bases outside the gene matches: 8. DNA of the CDR3: TGTGCCAGCAGTTTATTAGCGAGCGGGAGCTTCAATGAGCAGTTCTTC. The encoded protein is CASSLLASGSFNEQFF.

In this sample, this clone turned up once. The chain has TRBV7-3 and TRBJ1-2; D ambiguous. Trimming took off 4 bases at V and 7 bases at J, with 13 bases between the two ends. The germline V gene encodes CDR1 SGHTA and CDR2 FQGTGA. The CDR3 runs 13 residues. As DNA, the CDR3 is TGTGCCAGCAGCTCCCTTGGATCTAGTGGCTACACCTTC. This codes for CASSSLGSSGYTF.

The chain couples TRBV4-1 to TRBJ2-1; 8 bases are shared with TRBD2. Germline-derived CDR1 and CDR2 are MGHRA and YSYEKL. The trim removed 1 base at V and 2 bases at J, leaving 4 bases unmatched. This CDR3 comprises 16 residues. CDR3 protein: CASSQAPGGAYNEQFF. The CDR3 DNA follows: TGCGCCAGCAGCCAAGCGCCGGGGGGGGCCTACAATGAGCAGTTCTTC.

This chain joins TRBV11-2 and TRBJ2-7, with D perhaps matching TRBD2 (5 bases). V was trimmed by 4 bases and J by 2 bases, leaving 12 bases between them. The CDR3 extends over 14 amino acids. From germline, CDR1 is SGHAT and CDR2 FQNNGV. CDR3 residues: CASSSLRRAYEQYF. CDR3 nucleotides: TGTGCCAGCAGCTCCTTGAGGCGGGCCTACGAGCAGTACTTC.

This clone turned up a few times. The chain recombines TRBV11-2 with TRBJ1-1; TRBD1 matches at 8 bases. Losses at the gene ends were 5 bases for V and 3 bases for J; bases not matched to a gene: 2. This CDR3 has 13 residues. Germline CDR1 is SGHAT and CDR2 is FQNNGV. The CDR3 DNA follows: TGTGCCAGCAGCCAGGACAGGGACACTGAAGCTTTCTTT. This sequence encodes CASSQDRDTEAFF.

This clone is a singleton in its sample. V is TRBV9 and J is TRBJ1-5, with TRBD1 identical over 8 bases. The CDR3 extends over 13 amino acids. CDR1 is SGDLS, CDR2 YYNGEE, per germline. J was trimmed by 5 bases and V by 7 bases; bases with no gene match: 5. This chain's CDR3 is CASSTGVDQPQHF. The CDR3 coding sequence is TGTGCCAGCTCGACAGGGGTCGATCAGCCCCAGCATTTT.

The chain recombines TRBV10-3 with TRBJ1-1, with D uncertain. CDR1 is ENHRY and CDR2 is SYGVKD in the germline V gene. V was clipped by 8 bases and J by 4 bases, with 17 bases between them. The CDR3 has 14 amino acids. In nucleotides, the CDR3 is TGTGCCATCGGATCCCCTGCGACGGGCACTGAAGCTTTCTTT. Its protein is CAIGSPATGTEAFF.

The J gene is TRBJ1-1, the V gene TRBV5-1; no reliable D call. From germline, CDR1 is SGHRS and CDR2 YFSETQ. Trimming removed 3 bases at V and 0 bases at J, with 6 bases between. CDR3 length equals 13 residues. Written as DNA, the CDR3 is TGCGCCAGCAGCTCAACATTGAACACTGAAGCTTTCTTT. This codes for CASSSTLNTEAFF.

V usage is TRBV14 and J usage is TRBJ2-7; 13 bases fit TRBD2. Germline V gene sequence: CDR1 SGHDN, CDR2 FVKESK. The CDR3 runs 15 residues. With 4 bases clipped from V and 2 bases from J, the junction kept 2 bases outside the gene matches. The CDR3 DNA follows: TGTGCCAGCAGCCTTGGACTAGCGGGAGCCTACGAGCAGTACTTC. This translates into CASSLGLAGAYEQYF.

The genes are TRBV30 and TRBJ2-4, with 7 positions matching TRBD2. J lost 4 bases, V lost 1 base, and 1 base had no gene match. Looked up from germline, CDR1 is GTSNPN and CDR2 is SVGIG (reference sequence). The CDR3 has 13 amino acids. The CDR3 loop reads CAWSGGGKNIQYF. DNA for the CDR3: TGTGCCTGGAGTGGGGGGGGGAAAAACATTCAGTACTTC.

V is TRBV5-4 and J is TRBJ1-3, with D uncertain. The germline V gene has CDR1 SGHNT and CDR2 YYREEE (reference sequence). V was clipped by 0 bases and J by 2 bases, with 9 bases between them. The CDR3 runs 15 residues. The CDR3 nucleotides are TGTGCCAGCAGCTTGGCGAGTGAGGCTGGAAACACCATATATTTT. It specifies CASSLASEAGNTIYF. Using reference TRBV5-4 and TRBJ1-3 for the parts outside the CDR3, the full variable domain is ETGVTQSPTHLIKTRGQQVTLRCSSQSGHNTVSWYQQALGQGPQFIFQYYREEENGRGNFPPRFSGLQFPNYSSELNVNALELDDSALYLCASSLASEAGNTIYFGEGSWLTVV.

This chain connects TRBV27 to TRBJ2-3; D gene uncertain. The germline V gene encodes CDR1 MNHEY and CDR2 SMNVEV (reference sequence). This CDR3 spans 12 amino acids. The ends were cut back, 6 bases at V and 4 bases at J, with 8 bases in the middle. The CDR3 bases are TGTGCCAGCAGGAGCTCGGCAGATACGCAGTATTTT. Protein: CASRSSADTQYF.

This chain joins TRBV6-1 and TRBJ1-2; TRBD1 matches at 12 bases. Trimming removed 6 bases from V and 8 bases from J; junction bases left unmatched: 10. This CDR3 has 15 amino acids. Per germline, CDR1 MNHNS and CDR2 SASEGT. CDR3 nucleotides: TGTGCCAGCAGGGGCCCGGGACAGGGGGCGCAAGGCTACACCTTC. This codes for CASRGPGQGAQGYTF.

The J gene is TRBJ2-1, the V gene TRBV5-4; 8 bases agree with TRBD1. The CDR3 consists of 15 residues. Germline CDR1 and CDR2: SGHNT and YYREEE (reference sequence). V gave up 1 base and J gave up 8 bases; unmatched junction bases: 8. In nucleotides, the CDR3 is TGTGCCAGCAGCTTGACAGGGGGTACACAATATGAGCAGTTCTTC. Translated, it gives CASSLTGGTQYEQFF.